This TCR beta chain comes out of a study of T-cell reconstitution after alpha-beta-depleted transplantation in children (dated by TCRdb to the mid-2010s). For the study in its entirety: Using TCR repertoire profiling, the study quantitatively followed how T-cell immune reconstitution unfolded in children after TCRalphabeta/CD19-depleted allogeneic hematopoietic cell transplantation.

Receptor libraries were prepared by PCR. The sequencer listed for this sample is Illumina HiSeq 2500. Molecular barcoding was employed in the preparation of TCR libraries, with unique molecular identifiers being used to normalize TCRbeta repertoire quantification. TCRdb applied fastp at Q25 and MiXCR to the public reads, then kept only in-frame beta chains. Rows are combined by CDR3 protein, so each entry shows the most common genes and DNA. The sample table contains a few hundred thousand distinct CDR3 sequences; only one count was recorded for 9.7% of them. The ten biggest clones cover less than 6% of the sample. Regarding this clonotype: What antigen it recognizes has not been identified. A much larger clone differs from this one at a single base, so this may be a read error.

CDR1 MNHEY and CDR2 SMNVEV were looked up in the germline V gene (reference sequence). The CDR3, from cysteine to phenylalanine, totals 16 residues. CDR3 DNA only is kept here, 48 bases in frame from base 1. The rearranged chain carries TRBV27 and TRBJ1-1; the D gene is perhaps TRBD1, on 5 matching bases. The TCR comes from a human donor who donated a stem cell graft to a child with SCID. The material sequenced was PBMCs from the stem cell graft donor, taken from the stem cell graft. This receptor has the CDR3 CASSPSTGEGLTAAFF. Here is the DNA: TGTGCCAGCAGTCCATCGACGGGGGAAGGGTTGACTGCAGCTTTCTTT.